Listed below are T cell receptor beta chains from one sample, sequenced in a study of blood T cell repertoires in COVID-19. Only in-frame clones appear in the TCRdb table, and some are missing; sequencing was by immunoSEQ multiplex PCR. Seen here are about 29,000 clones, roughly nine tenths observed once, and the top ten hold 24%. Material for sequencing was peripheral blood. The source of these receptors is a human donor with active COVID-19. The donor label of this sample is uncertain. The CDR3 runs from the conserved cysteine through the conserved F or W. The D gene is left open where the match is weak. Expanded clones get a size class; other rows say once, few or many, or leave the size out.

j_gene	v_gene	d_gene	abundance	CDR3aa	CDR3nt
TRBJ2-1	TRBV20-1	TRBD1	NA	CSASGDSSYNEQFF	TGCAGTGCTAGTGGGGACAGTTCCTACAATGAGCAGTTCTTC
TRBJ2-4	TRBV3-1/TRBV3-2	TRBD2	NA	CASSQGGSKNIQYF	TGTGCCAGCAGCCAGGGGGGGTCCAAAAACATTCAGTACTTC
TRBJ2-2	TRBV11-2	NA	once	CASSLLSRPSGGELFF	TGTGCCAGCAGCTTATTGAGCCGTCCTTCGGGCGGGGAGCTGTTTTTT
TRBJ2-7	TRBV7-8	TRBD1	NA	CASSPTSGTGGLGEQYF	TGTGCCAGCAGCCCAACCTCCGGGACAGGGGGCCTTGGGGAGCAGTACTTC
TRBJ2-2	TRBV7-8	TRBD2	NA	CASRLAGGATGELFF	TGTGCCAGCAGACTAGCGGGAGGTGCTACCGGGGAGCTGTTTTTT
TRBJ2-5	TRBV3-1/TRBV3-2	TRBD2	NA	CASRGTSGGGETQYF	TGTGCCAGCAGGGGAACTAGCGGGGGGGGAGAGACCCAGTACTTC
TRBJ2-7	TRBV9	TRBD1	NA	CASSNGQVYEQYF	TGTGCCAGCAGCAACGGACAGGTCTACGAGCAGTACTTC
TRBJ1-2	TRBV30	NA	NA	CAWSVGLSDYGYTF	TGTGCCTGGAGTGTGGGCCTTTCAGACTATGGCTACACCTTC
TRBJ2-2	TRBV11-2	NA	NA	CASRPRGVGELFF	TGTGCCAGCAGACCCCGCGGGGTGGGGGAGCTGTTTTTT
TRBJ1-2	TRBV11-2	NA	NA	CASSIPFSRAYGYTF	TGTGCCAGCAGCATACCCTTCTCAAGAGCGTATGGCTACACCTTC
TRBJ2-7	TRBV10-1	TRBD2	NA	CASRLLAGGPYEQYF	TGCGCCAGCAGGCTACTAGCGGGAGGGCCCTACGAGCAGTACTTC
TRBJ1-2	TRBV28	TRBD1	few	CASTPGTAGYGYTF	TGTGCCAGCACCCCCGGGACAGCCGGCTATGGCTACACCTTC
TRBJ2-7	TRBV4-2	NA	NA	CASSQEGSRVSEQYF	TGTGCCAGCAGCCAAGAGGGTAGCCGGGTCTCCGAGCAGTACTTC
TRBJ2-7	TRBV6-1	TRBD2	once	CASSELASGDEQYF	TGTGCCAGCAGTGAATTGGCTAGCGGGGACGAGCAGTACTTC
TRBJ1-1	TRBV11-2	TRBD1	NA	CASSLETGGNTEAFF	TGTGCCAGCAGCTTAGAAACAGGGGGGAACACTGAAGCTTTCTTT
TRBJ2-7	TRBV5-6	NA	NA	CASSARRFRYEQYF	TGTGCCAGCAGCGCGCGTCGGTTCCGCTACGAGCAGTACTTC